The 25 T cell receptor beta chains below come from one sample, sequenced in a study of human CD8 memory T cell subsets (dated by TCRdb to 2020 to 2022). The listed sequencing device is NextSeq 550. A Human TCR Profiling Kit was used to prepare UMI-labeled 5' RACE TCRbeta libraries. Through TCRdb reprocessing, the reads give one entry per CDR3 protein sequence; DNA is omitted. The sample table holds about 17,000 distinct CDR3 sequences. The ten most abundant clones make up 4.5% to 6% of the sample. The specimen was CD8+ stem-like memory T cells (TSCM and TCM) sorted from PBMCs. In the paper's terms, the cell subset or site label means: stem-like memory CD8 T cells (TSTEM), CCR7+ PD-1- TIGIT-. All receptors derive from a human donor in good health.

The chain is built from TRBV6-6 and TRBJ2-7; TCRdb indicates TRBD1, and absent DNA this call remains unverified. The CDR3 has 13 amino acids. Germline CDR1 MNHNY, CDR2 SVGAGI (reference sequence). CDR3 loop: CASSGTAAYEQYF.

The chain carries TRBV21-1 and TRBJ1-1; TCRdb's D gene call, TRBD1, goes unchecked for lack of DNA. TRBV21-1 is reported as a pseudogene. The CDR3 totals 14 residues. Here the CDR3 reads CASSKENRATEAFF.

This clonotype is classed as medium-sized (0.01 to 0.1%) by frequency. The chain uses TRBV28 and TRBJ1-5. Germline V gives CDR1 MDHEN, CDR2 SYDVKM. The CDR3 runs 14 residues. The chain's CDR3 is CASSLLESNQPQHF. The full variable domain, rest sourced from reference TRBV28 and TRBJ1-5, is DVKVTQSSRYLVKRTGEKVFLECVQDMDHENMFWYRQDPGLGLRLIYFSYDVKMKEKGDIPEGYSVSREKKERFSLILESASTNQTSMYLCASSLLESNQPQHFGDGTRLSIL.

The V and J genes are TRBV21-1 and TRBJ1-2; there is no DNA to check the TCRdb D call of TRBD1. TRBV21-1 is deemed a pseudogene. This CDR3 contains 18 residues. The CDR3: CASSKGLGQGVATYGYTF.

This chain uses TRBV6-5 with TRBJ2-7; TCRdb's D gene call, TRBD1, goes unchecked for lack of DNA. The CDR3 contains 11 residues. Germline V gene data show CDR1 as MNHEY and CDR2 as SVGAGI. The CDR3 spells CASRTGDEQYF.

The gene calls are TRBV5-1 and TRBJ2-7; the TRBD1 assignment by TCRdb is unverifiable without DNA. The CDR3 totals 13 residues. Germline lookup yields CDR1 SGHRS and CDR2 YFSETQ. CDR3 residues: CASSFDRAGEQYF.

CDR3 region: CASSDPDDSYEQYF. The chain combines TRBV5-1 with TRBJ2-7; the TCRdb D gene call, TRBD1, has no DNA to confirm it. The CDR3 length is 14 residues. Germline V gene data show CDR1 as SGHRS and CDR2 as YFSETQ.

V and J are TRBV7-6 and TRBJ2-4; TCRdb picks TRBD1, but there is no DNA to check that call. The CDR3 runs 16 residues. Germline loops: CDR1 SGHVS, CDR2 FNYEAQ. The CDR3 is CASSLVAGDDKNIQYF.

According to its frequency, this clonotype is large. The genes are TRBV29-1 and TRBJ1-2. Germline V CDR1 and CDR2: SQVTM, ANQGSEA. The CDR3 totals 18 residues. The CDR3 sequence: CSVRPTGREGSYGYGYTF.

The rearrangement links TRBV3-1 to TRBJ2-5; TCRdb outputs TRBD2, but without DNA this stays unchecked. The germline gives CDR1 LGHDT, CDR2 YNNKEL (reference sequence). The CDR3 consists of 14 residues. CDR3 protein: CASSQEAGEETQYF.

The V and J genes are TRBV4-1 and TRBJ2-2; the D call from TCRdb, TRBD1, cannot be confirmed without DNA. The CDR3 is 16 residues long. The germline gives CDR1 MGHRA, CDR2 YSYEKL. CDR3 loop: CASSQGDSANTGELFF.

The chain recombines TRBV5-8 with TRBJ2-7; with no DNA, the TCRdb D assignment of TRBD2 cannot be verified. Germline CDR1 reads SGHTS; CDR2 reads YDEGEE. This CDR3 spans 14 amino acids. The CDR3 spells CASSFGTASYEQYF.

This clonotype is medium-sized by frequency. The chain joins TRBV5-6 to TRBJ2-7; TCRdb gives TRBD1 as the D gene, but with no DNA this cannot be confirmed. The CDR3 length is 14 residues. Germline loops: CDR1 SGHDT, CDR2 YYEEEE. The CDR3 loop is CASSPGPGNYEQYF.

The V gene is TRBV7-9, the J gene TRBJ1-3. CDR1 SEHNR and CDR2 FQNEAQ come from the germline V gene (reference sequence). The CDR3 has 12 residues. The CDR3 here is CASSLGGNTIYF.

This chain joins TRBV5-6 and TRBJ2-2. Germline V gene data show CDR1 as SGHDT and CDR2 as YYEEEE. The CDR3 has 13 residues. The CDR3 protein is CASSFRNTGELFF.

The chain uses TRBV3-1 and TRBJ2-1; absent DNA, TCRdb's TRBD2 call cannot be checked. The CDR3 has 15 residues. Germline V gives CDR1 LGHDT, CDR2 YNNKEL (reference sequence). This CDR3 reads CASSQDTSGSWEQFF.

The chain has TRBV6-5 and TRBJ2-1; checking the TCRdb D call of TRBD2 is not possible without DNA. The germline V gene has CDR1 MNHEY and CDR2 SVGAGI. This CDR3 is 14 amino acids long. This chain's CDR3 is CASSPGTYYNEQFF.

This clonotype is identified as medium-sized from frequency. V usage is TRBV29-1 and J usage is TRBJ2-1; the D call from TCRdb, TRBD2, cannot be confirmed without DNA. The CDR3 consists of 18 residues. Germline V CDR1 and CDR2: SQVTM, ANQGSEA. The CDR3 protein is CSVDILAGGSVGRNEQFF.

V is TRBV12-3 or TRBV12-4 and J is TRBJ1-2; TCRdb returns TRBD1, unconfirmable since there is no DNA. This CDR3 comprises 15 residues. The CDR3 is CASSFSLGGSYGYTF.

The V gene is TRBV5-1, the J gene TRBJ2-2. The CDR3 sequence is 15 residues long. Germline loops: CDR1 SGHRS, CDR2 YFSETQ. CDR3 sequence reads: CASSLGYGNTGELFF.

The chain's CDR3 is CSAESGVQETQYF. The rearrangement joins TRBV29-1 to TRBJ2-5; the TRBD1 assignment by TCRdb is unverifiable without DNA. Germline values: CDR1 SQVTM, CDR2 ANQGSEA. The CDR3 runs 13 residues.

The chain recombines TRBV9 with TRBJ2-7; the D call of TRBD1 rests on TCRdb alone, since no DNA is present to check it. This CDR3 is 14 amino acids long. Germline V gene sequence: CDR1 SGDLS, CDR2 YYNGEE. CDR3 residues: CASSAREGPYEQYF. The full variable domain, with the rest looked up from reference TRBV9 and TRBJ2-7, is DSGVTQTPKHLITATGQRVTLRCSPRSGDLSVYWYQQSLDQGLQFLIQYYNGEERAKGNILERFSAQQFPDLHSELNLSSLELGDSALYFCASSAREGPYEQYFGPGTRLTVT.

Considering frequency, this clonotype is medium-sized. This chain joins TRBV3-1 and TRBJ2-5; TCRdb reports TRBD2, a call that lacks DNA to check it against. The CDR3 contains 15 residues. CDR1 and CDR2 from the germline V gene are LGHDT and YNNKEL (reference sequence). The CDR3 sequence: CASSQWGGPQETQYF.

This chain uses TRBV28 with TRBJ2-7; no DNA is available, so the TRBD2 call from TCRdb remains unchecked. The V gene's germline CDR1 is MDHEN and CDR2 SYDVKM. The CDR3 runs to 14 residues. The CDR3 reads CASSLSLAGAEQYF.

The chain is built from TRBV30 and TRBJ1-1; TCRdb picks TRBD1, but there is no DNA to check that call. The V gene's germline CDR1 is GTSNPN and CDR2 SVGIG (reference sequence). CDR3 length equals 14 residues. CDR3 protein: CAWSPGQGFAEAFF.